This TCR beta chain was observed in a study of CD4+ T cells in melanoma. Findings of the study overall: Diverse differentiation states were reported for melanoma neoantigen-specific CD4+ T cells. CD8+ T cell, macrophage and B cell function reportedly correlated with neoantigen-specific CD4+ T cells.

The method was immunoSEQ multiplex PCR; TCRdb's version includes in-frame clones alone and lacks a portion of them. The sample yields more than 110,000 clones, about 93% seen once. Trimming removed 1 base at V and 10 bases at J, with 20 bases between. Germline CDR1 and CDR2: MGHRA and YSYEKL. The CDR3 has 16 amino acids. As concerns this clone: As yet, its antigen is unknown.

V usage is TRBV4-1 and J usage is TRBJ2-1, with D tentatively TRBD1 (6 bases). The receptor's source is a human donor with melanoma. CDR3 amino acids: CASSQGSLGDMYEQFF. The DNA of the CDR3 is TGCGCCAGCAGCCAAGGCTCTTTGGGGGACATGTACGAGCAGTTCTTC.